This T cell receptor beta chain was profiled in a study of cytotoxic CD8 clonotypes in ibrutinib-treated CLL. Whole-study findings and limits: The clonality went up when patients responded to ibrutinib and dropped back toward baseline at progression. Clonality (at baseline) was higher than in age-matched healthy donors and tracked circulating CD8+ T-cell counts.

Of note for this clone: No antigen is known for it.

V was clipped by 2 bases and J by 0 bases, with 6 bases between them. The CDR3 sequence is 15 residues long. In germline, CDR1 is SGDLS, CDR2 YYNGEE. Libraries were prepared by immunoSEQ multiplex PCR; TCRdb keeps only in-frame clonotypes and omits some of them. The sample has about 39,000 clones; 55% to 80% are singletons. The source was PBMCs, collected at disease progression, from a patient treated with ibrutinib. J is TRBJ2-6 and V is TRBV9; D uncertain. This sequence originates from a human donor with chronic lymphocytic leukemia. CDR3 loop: CASSVGSSGANVLTF. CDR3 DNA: TGTGCCAGCAGCGTGGGAAGCTCTGGGGCCAACGTCCTGACTTTC.